Each of the 18 T cell receptor beta chains below was sequenced from the same sample in a study of cytomegalovirus exposure and HLA in healthy donors. Method: immunoSEQ multiplex PCR; TCRdb's copy keeps in-frame clones and lacks some. The repertoire holds roughly 330,000 clones, with around 90% as singletons. The specimen sequenced was PBMCs. The receptors here all came from a young woman in good health and CMV-seropositive.

This clone was seen just once. The chain uses TRBV4-1 and TRBJ1-1; 12 bases align to TRBD1. After removal of 4 bases from V and 1 base from J, the junction contained 7 bases not matched to a gene. The CDR3 has 17 amino acids. Per the germline V gene, CDR1 is MGHRA and CDR2 is YSYEKL. In nucleotides, the CDR3 is TGCGCCAGCAGCCTTATTCCGGGACAGGGGGCGAACACTGAAGCTTTCTTT. Its translation: CASSLIPGQGANTEAFF.

V and J are TRBV7-6 and TRBJ2-2; D tentatively fits TRBD1 or TRBD2 (6 bases each). Trimming cost V 11 bases and J 0 bases, with 10 bases left between them. Germline V gene lookup returns CDR1 SGHVS and CDR2 FNYEAQ. The CDR3 extends over 13 amino acids. CDR3 sequence: CAFGGPNTGELFF. The CDR3 coding sequence is TGTGCCTTCGGGGGCCCGAACACCGGGGAGCTGTTTTTT.

The chain has TRBV2 and TRBJ2-5, with D perhaps TRBD1 (6 bases). Germline CDR1 and CDR2: SNHLY and FYNNEI. With 6 bases removed from V and 2 bases from J, the gap between germline ends came to 13 bases. The CDR3 has 14 residues. The CDR3 coding sequence is TGTGCCAGCAGGGCAGGGGTTACTCAAGAGACCCAGTACTTC. This sequence encodes CASRAGVTQETQYF.

This chain links TRBV4-1 with TRBJ2-7, with D perhaps TRBD2 (5 bases). V was trimmed by 0 bases and J by 6 bases, leaving 21 bases between them. CDR1 MGHRA and CDR2 YSYEKL come from the germline V gene. The CDR3 has 17 amino acids. For the CDR3, the DNA is TGCGCCAGCAGCCAAGATATTGGCAGCGGATCATCGTCCGAGCAGTACTTC. This codes for CASSQDIGSGSSSEQYF.

The rearrangement joins TRBV15 to TRBJ2-1, with D possibly TRBD1 on 6 matching bases. Trimming removed 0 bases from V and 8 bases from J, with 11 bases in between. This CDR3 is 14 amino acids long. Germline values: CDR1 LNHNV, CDR2 YYDKDF (reference sequence). The CDR3 coding sequence is TGTGCCACCAGCAGAGATGAGGCAGGGGATGAGCAGTTCTTC. Protein product: CATSRDEAGDEQFF.

The rearrangement links TRBV4-3 to TRBJ2-3; perhaps TRBD2 as D (6 bases). Between the trimmed V and J ends, which lost 4 bases and 0 bases, there was a span of 11 bases. The CDR3 runs 15 residues. Germline lookup yields CDR1 LGHNA and CDR2 YSLEER. CDR3 bases: TGCGCCAGCAGCCCCGATGGGAGGAGCACAGATACGCAGTATTTT. Translation: CASSPDGRSTDTQYF.

The chain joins TRBV7-8 to TRBJ2-1, with D tentatively TRBD1 (5 bases). Between the trimmed V and J ends, which lost 0 bases and 6 bases, there was a span of 18 bases. The CDR3 consists of 17 residues. Looked up from germline, CDR1 is SGHVS and CDR2 is FQNEAQ. CDR3 sequence: CASSLAFGAGLGNEQFF. CDR3 DNA sequence: TGTGCCAGCAGCTTAGCGTTCGGCGCAGGGCTGGGCAATGAGCAGTTCTTC.

The chain couples TRBV28 to TRBJ2-7, with a possible D match to TRBD1 (5 bases). V shed 6 bases and J shed 0 bases, with 21 bases lying between them. The CDR3 contains 17 residues. Germline CDR1 is MDHEN and CDR2 is SYDVKM. As DNA, the CDR3 is TGTGCCAGCAGCTCCTCCCTCAGGGCACCCAGCTCCTACGAGCAGTACTTC. Protein: CASSSSLRAPSSYEQYF.

The V and J genes are TRBV6-5 and TRBJ1-1; D remains unclear. Germline CDR1 MNHEY, CDR2 SVGAGI. V shed 2 bases and J shed 1 base, with 8 bases lying between them. The CDR3 sequence is 14 residues long. CDR3 sequence (DNA): TGTGCCAGCAGTTACCGGCGGGAGAACACTGAAGCTTTCTTT. It translates to CASSYRRENTEAFF.

This chain uses TRBV10-1 with TRBJ2-5, with a weak D call TRBD1 (5 bases). The CDR3 covers 15 residues. The germline CDR1 and CDR2 sequences are WNHNN and SYGVQD (reference sequence). V lost 2 bases, J lost 5 bases, and 15 bases lay in between. The CDR3, as DNA: TGCGCCAGCAGTGAGGTCAGGGTGAAAGGGGAGACCCAGTACTTC. Protein: CASSEVRVKGETQYF.

The chain combines TRBV6-5 with TRBJ2-1; D is unresolved. Germline CDR1 reads MNHEY; CDR2 reads SVGAGI. V lost 7 bases and J lost 4, with 14 bases in between. This CDR3 comprises 14 residues. CDR3: CASKETVSYNEQFF. Written as DNA, the CDR3 is TGTGCCAGCAAAGAGACCGTATCTTACAATGAGCAGTTCTTC.

J is TRBJ1-5 and V is TRBV6-5; D is possibly TRBD1 (5 bases). The CDR3 contains 14 residues. V was cut by 0 bases and J by 7 bases, with 10 bases left in between. The germline V gene has CDR1 MNHEY and CDR2 SVGAGI. CDR3 residues: CASSYSWDRQPQHF. CDR3 DNA: TGTGCCAGCAGTTACTCATGGGACCGGCAGCCCCAGCATTTT.

This sequence joins TRBV4-2 and TRBJ2-2; D remains unclear. This CDR3 is built from 16 residues. Per germline, CDR1 LGHNA and CDR2 YNFKEQ. The V end lost 0 bases, the J end lost 0 bases, and 8 bases lay between the germline ends. The CDR3 protein is CASSQDLFANTGELFF. The CDR3 DNA reads as TGTGCCAGCAGCCAAGATCTGTTCGCGAACACCGGGGAGCTGTTTTTT.

This rearrangement joins TRBV7-6 to TRBJ2-3; D gene uncertain. The CDR3 consists of 15 residues. The germline CDR1 and CDR2 sequences are SGHVS and FNYEAQ. V was pared by 1 base and J by 3 bases, with 11 bases between. In DNA, the CDR3 is TGTGCCAGCAGCTTAGACCCATCGATTACAGATACGCAGTATTTT. It translates to CASSLDPSITDTQYF.

There are a few counts of this clone. This chain links TRBV4-1 with TRBJ1-1; D gene uncertain. This CDR3 has 15 amino acids. Trimming left V 1 base short and J 2 bases short, with 11 bases between. Germline CDR1 MGHRA, CDR2 YSYEKL. For the CDR3, the DNA is TGCGCCAGCAGCCAAGTGGTCTCGACCAACACTGAAGCTTTCTTT. It encodes CASSQVVSTNTEAFF.

This clone was seen many times. The chain recombines TRBV28 with TRBJ2-7; D is unclear. This CDR3 region has 15 residues. Germline V lookup: CDR1 MDHEN, CDR2 SYDVKM. Trimming removed 1 base at V and 2 bases at J, with 12 bases between. The CDR3 region has the DNA TGTGCCAGCAGTTTATACGGCGGTCCCACCTACGAGCAGTACTTC. Translated, it gives CASSLYGGPTYEQYF.

The rearrangement joins TRBV29-1 to TRBJ1-2, with 7 bases lining up with TRBD1. Trimming cost V 6 bases and J 1 base; bases outside gene matches: 11. Germline CDR1 SQVTM, CDR2 ANQGSEA. This CDR3 contains 15 residues. The CDR3: CSVTLGQAFNYGYTF. CDR3 coding DNA: TGCAGCGTAACTCTAGGACAGGCATTTAACTATGGCTACACCTTC.

The J gene is TRBJ2-7, the V gene TRBV27; D possibly corresponds to TRBD1 (6 bases). V dropped 3 bases and J dropped 1 base, with 10 bases sitting between them. The CDR3 contains 14 residues. The germline CDR1 and CDR2 sequences are MNHEY and SMNVEV (reference sequence). The chain's CDR3 is CASSLSQGSYEQYF. CDR3 DNA: TGTGCCAGCAGTTTGTCGCAGGGGTCCTACGAGCAGTACTTC.